This is a list of T cell receptor beta chains from one sample in a study of T cell clusters in autoimmune cytopenias. TCRdb reprocessed the multiplex PCR reads and keeps a single row for each CDR3 protein, giving no DNA. This repertoire includes 5,700 or so distinct CDR3 sequences. The sample was also reused in another study, on T cell repertoires in aging, cancer and after chemotherapy.

Sequences were obtained from peripheral blood. All receptors come from a human donor in good health. Each CDR3 is given with its conserved first and last residue. Each record gives: V gene, clone size, J gene, CDR3 protein. Only part of the rows carry a size: once, few, many, or a class if the clone is expanded.

>TRBV6-1|.|TRBJ2-2
CASSDIDTSGVTGELFF
>TRBV19|medium-sized|TRBJ1-2
CASSAGRGPGYGYTF
>TRBV6-5|.|TRBJ1-1
CASSYRGSPVNTEAFF
>TRBV20-1|.|TRBJ2-7
CSATSSHEQYF
>TRBV20-1|.|TRBJ1-1
CSARLAGGPENTEAFF
>TRBV5-4|.|TRBJ1-2
CASSLDIPRLYGYTF
>TRBV6-1|medium-sized|TRBJ2-3
CASTAGISTDTQYF
>TRBV7-9|.|TRBJ2-1
CASATWGYSGQFF
>TRBV6-6|medium-sized|TRBJ1-5
CASSSTADWAQPQHF
>TRBV7-2|.|TRBJ2-1
CATQRDSGTYNEQFF
>TRBV20-1|.|TRBJ2-3
CSARDPRDSEPRSTDTQYF
>TRBV4-2|.|TRBJ2-7
CASSLETGYEQYF
>TRBV5-6|medium-sized|TRBJ1-1
CASSLVTGLTEAFF
>TRBV4-1|.|TRBJ1-2
CASSQGPGDYGYTF
>TRBV5-1|.|TRBJ1-2
CASSLDGGTNYGYTF
>TRBV15|medium-sized|TRBJ2-7
CATSRDLTSGAPYEQYF
>TRBV6-2/TRBV6-3|.|TRBJ1-6
CASSLEGALSSYNSPLHF
>TRBV6-5|medium-sized|TRBJ1-2
CASSYAGKLEGYTF
>TRBV24-1|.|TRBJ2-2
CATSDTGELFF
>TRBV14|.|TRBJ2-1
CASSPLTSGVYNEQFF
>TRBV27|.|TRBJ1-3
CASSPMRRGNTIYF
>TRBV20-1|.|TRBJ2-1
CSAPGLAGGDNSYNEQFF
>TRBV5-4|medium-sized|TRBJ1-4
CASSLSGVNEKLFF
>TRBV5-4|.|TRBJ2-3
CASSLRRTSGGAYTQYF
>TRBV30|.|TRBJ1-3
CAWSVQINTIYF
>TRBV27|.|TRBJ1-5
CASSTLQGGQVSNQPQHF
>TRBV13|.|TRBJ1-4
CASSLGGNEKLFF
>TRBV7-6|.|TRBJ1-1
CASSFQGMNTEAFF
>TRBV5-4|.|TRBJ1-1
CASSPHPDTEAFF
>TRBV7-6|.|TRBJ2-5
CASSLAGLAGGETQYF
>TRBV6-4|.|TRBJ2-2
CASSENAENTGELFF
>TRBV7-9|.|TRBJ1-2
CASSLILGRENYGYTF
>TRBV7-2|.|TRBJ2-2
CASSSEASGGPRTGELFF
>TRBV7-2|.|TRBJ2-7
CASSRDYSYEQYF
>TRBV12-3/TRBV12-4|medium-sized|TRBJ2-3
CASSGRGGDRTDTQYF
>TRBV29-1|.|TRBJ1-4
CSVLTGGIEKLFF
>TRBV7-9|.|TRBJ1-4
CATRGLTNEKLFF
>TRBV15|medium-sized|TRBJ2-3
CATSRGGGGGNTDTQYF
>TRBV13|medium-sized|TRBJ2-1
CASSFSPLSNEQFF
>TRBV6-6|medium-sized|TRBJ1-5
CASSSLEGAGHF
>TRBV12-3/TRBV12-4|.|TRBJ1-2
CASHAGSGGYTF